A single sample gave rise to the 4 T cell receptor beta chains below, sequenced in a study of blood T cell repertoires in COVID-19. The data were produced by immunoSEQ multiplex PCR, yet TCRdb's version contains in-frame clones alone and is incomplete. The table lists 45,000 to 65,000 clones, 87% of them singletons. The sample comprised peripheral blood. These receptors all stem from a man aged 50 to 60 with active COVID-19.

The chain recombines TRBV4-3 with TRBJ2-2; 10 nucleotides align to TRBD2. There are 19 residues in the CDR3. Germline values: CDR1 LGHNA, CDR2 YSLEER. V dropped 0 bases and J dropped 5; count of bases not matched to a gene: 12. In nucleotides, the CDR3 is TGCGCCAGCAGCCAAGATTCTACTAGCGGGGCTTTTTATACCGGGGAGCTGTTTTTT. Its protein is CASSQDSTSGAFYTGELFF.

The V and J genes are TRBV6-2 or TRBV6-3 and TRBJ2-3, with 8 bases aligning to TRBD2. Looked up from germline, CDR1 is MNHEY and CDR2 is SVGEGT. Unmatched junction bases numbered 7, after V lost 2 bases and J lost 3 bases. The CDR3 is 16 amino acids. CDR3 region: CASSYPGLAPTDTQYF. Written as DNA, the CDR3 is TGTGCCAGCAGTTACCCCGGACTAGCACCGACAGATACGCAGTATTTT.

The chain combines TRBV7-8 with TRBJ1-3; no reliable D call. The V and J ends lost 0 bases and 4 bases respectively, with 7 bases between them. Germline V CDR1 and CDR2: SGHVS, FQNEAQ. This CDR3 has 14 residues. CDR3: CASSLAPQGNTIYF. In DNA, the CDR3 is TGTGCCAGCAGCTTAGCCCCACAGGGAAACACCATATATTTT.

This rearrangement joins TRBV11-2 to TRBJ1-2; TRBD1 agrees at 9 bases. The CDR3 sequence is 14 residues long. Germline assignment: CDR1 SGHAT and CDR2 FQNNGV. The ends lost 5 bases at V and 2 bases at J; junction bases unmatched: 3. The CDR3, as DNA: TGTGCCAGCAGCGCCGGACAGGGGAACTATGGCTACACCTTC. This translates into CASSAGQGNYGYTF. Full variable domain (outside the CDR3, taken from reference TRBV11-2 and TRBJ1-2): EAGVAQSPRYKIIEKRQSVAFWCNPISGHATLYWYQQILGQGPKLLIQFQNNGVVDDSQLPKDRFSAERLKGVDSTLKIQPAKLEDSAVYLCASSAGQGNYGYTFGSGTRLTVV.